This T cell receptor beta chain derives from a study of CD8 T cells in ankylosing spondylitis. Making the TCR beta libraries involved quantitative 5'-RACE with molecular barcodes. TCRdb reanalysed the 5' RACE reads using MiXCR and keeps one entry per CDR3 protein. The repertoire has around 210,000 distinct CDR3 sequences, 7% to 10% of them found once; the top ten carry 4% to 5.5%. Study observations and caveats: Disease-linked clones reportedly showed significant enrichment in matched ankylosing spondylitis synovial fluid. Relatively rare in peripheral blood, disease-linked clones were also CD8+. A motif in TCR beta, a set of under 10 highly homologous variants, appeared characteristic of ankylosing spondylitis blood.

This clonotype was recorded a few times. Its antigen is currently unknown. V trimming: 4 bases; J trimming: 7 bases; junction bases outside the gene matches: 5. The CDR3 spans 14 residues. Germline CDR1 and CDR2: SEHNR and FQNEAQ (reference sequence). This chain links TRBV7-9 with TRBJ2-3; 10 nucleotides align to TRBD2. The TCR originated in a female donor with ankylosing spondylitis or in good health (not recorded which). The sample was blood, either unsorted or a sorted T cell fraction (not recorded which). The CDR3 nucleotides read TGTGCCAGCAGCTCCACACTAGCGGGGCATACGCAGTATTTT. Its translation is CASSSTLAGHTQYF.